The following is a T cell receptor beta chain sequence with its context. Its antigen is unidentified. One junction end disagrees with the germline gene, perhaps due to a read error. This record comes from a study of identical twins. Each cDNA held unique molecular identifiers, and template switching gave it a universal primer site. TCRdb re-called the 5' RACE reads through MiXCR, storing one row per CDR3 protein. The sample has hundreds of thousands of distinct CDR3 sequences; 6.1% are singletons. Findings of the study overall: For cord blood, abundant beta clonotypes had fewer insertions, unlike memory repertoires, which showed none. Out-of-frame TCR alpha sharing in monozygotic twins exceeded recombination model predictions.

The CDR3 runs 15 residues. Germline CDR1 and CDR2: LGHDT and YNNKEL (reference sequence). This clonotype was sampled from a young man in good health. The gene calls are TRBV3-1 and TRBJ2-2; 10 nucleotides line up with TRBD2. Sequencing was performed on naive T cells sorted from blood. For the CDR3, the DNA is TGTGCCAGCAGCCGGACTAGCGGAAACAACGGGGAGCTGTTTTTT. Its protein is CASSRTSGNNGELFF.